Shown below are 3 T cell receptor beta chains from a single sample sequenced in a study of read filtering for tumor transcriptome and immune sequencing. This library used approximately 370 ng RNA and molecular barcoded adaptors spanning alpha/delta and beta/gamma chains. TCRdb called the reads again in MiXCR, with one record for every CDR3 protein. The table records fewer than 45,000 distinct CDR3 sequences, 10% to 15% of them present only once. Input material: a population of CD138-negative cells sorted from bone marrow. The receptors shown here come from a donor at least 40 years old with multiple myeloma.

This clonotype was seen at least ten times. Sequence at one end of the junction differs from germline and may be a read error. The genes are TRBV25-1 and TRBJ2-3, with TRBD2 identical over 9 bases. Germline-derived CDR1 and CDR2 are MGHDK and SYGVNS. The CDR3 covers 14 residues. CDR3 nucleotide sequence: TGTGCCAGCAGCGGACTAGCGCGCACGGATACGCAGTATTTT. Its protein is CASSGLARTDTQYF.

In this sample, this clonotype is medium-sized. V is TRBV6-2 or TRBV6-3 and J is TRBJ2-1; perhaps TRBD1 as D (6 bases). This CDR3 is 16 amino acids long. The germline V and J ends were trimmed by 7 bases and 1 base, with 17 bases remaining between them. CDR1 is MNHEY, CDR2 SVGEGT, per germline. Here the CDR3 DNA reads TGTGCCAGCACCGCTTCGGACAGATCGTCCTACAATGAGCAGTTCTTC. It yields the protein CASTASDRSSYNEQFF.

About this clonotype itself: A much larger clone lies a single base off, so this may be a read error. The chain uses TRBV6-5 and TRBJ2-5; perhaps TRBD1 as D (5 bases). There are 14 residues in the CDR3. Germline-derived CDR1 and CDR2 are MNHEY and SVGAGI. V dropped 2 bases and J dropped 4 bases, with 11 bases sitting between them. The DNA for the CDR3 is TGTGCCAGCAGTTACGGCAGGGCGGTAGAGACCCAGTACTTC. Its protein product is CASSYGRAVETQYF.